A single sample gave rise to the 22 T cell receptor beta chains below, sequenced in a study of naive and memory T cell subsets. The beta constant-region primer was an equimolar mix of two oligonucleotides covering TRBC1 and TRBC2. The ligated cDNA underwent four PCR rounds using SP2 and nested alpha and beta constant-region primers. TCRdb re-called the UMI-ligation and nested PCR reads with MiXCR, one entry per CDR3 protein. Altogether 100,000 to 150,000 distinct CDR3 sequences are present, over 30% being singletons, with the ten largest covering 0.8% to 1%. Sequences were obtained from central memory CD4+ T cells from blood. These receptors were obtained from a human donor in good health.

This clonotype has just a few counts. The chain couples TRBV27 to TRBJ2-7, with 7 bases lining up with TRBD2. J was trimmed by 2 bases and V by 2 bases; bases with no gene match: 6. CDR1 is MNHEY and CDR2 is SMNVEV in the germline V gene (reference sequence). The CDR3 covers 15 residues. CDR3 in amino acids: CASSLGLAETYEQYF. The CDR3 DNA follows: TGTGCCAGCAGTTTAGGCCTAGCGGAGACCTACGAGCAGTACTTC.

The J gene is TRBJ2-5, the V gene TRBV12-3 or TRBV12-4, with 8 nucleotides matching TRBD1. V gave up 4 bases and J gave up 5 bases; unmatched junction bases: 9. The CDR3 is 15 amino acids. The DNA of the CDR3 is TGTGCCAGCAGTTCTATGCAGGGGGCTGTCGAGACCCAGTACTTC. Its protein product is CASSSMQGAVETQYF.

This clonotype was seen at least ten times. The CDR3 is CAIKRGYSSYNEQFF. CDR3 bases: TGTGCCATAAAAAGGGGCTACAGCTCCTACAATGAGCAGTTCTTC. This chain links TRBV6-2 or TRBV6-3 with TRBJ2-1, with D possibly matching TRBD1 (5 bases). The CDR3 totals 15 residues. Germline V gives CDR1 MNHEY, CDR2 SVGEGT. The ends were cut back, 10 bases at V and 0 bases at J, with 16 bases in the middle.

This clonotype was observed a handful of times. V gene TRBV6-2 or TRBV6-3 combines with J gene TRBJ1-2, with a possible D match to TRBD1 (6 bases). The germline V and J ends were trimmed by 7 bases and 0 bases, with 12 bases remaining between them. Germline assignment: CDR1 MNHEY and CDR2 SVGEGT. CDR3 length equals 14 residues. CDR3 region: CASILTGSNYGYTF. CDR3 DNA: TGTGCCAGCATCCTGACAGGTTCTAACTATGGCTACACCTTC.

The chain combines TRBV29-1 with TRBJ1-1, with TRBD1 as a possible D gene (5 bases). The germline gives CDR1 SQVTM, CDR2 ANQGSEA. V lost 6 bases and J 8 bases, leaving 13 bases between the germline ends. The CDR3 runs to 11 residues. CDR3 bases: TGCAGCGTGACACGGGGCCCAGAAGCTTTCTTT. This codes for CSVTRGPEAFF.

This clonotype has only a few counts. V gene TRBV6-2 or TRBV6-3 combines with J gene TRBJ2-3; no firm D call. The germline V and J ends were trimmed by 4 bases and 2 bases, with 22 bases remaining between them. Germline V lookup: CDR1 MNHEY, CDR2 SVGEGT. CDR3 length: 18 residues. The DNA of the CDR3 is TGTGCCAGCAGTTTTTTCCACCTCGGAAGCCTAGACACAGATACGCAGTATTTT. Its translation: CASSFFHLGSLDTDTQYF.

This clonotype showed up just a few times. The V and J genes are TRBV24-1 and TRBJ2-7, with D maybe TRBD1 (5 bases). The germline V gene encodes CDR1 KGHDR and CDR2 SFDVKD. Trimming removed 4 bases at V and 7 bases at J, with 16 bases between. The CDR3 has 14 amino acids. The chain's CDR3 is CATSEGQGRREQYF. The CDR3 bases are TGTGCCACCAGTGAGGGGCAGGGCCGTCGTGAGCAGTACTTC.

This clonotype appeared a few times. The genes are TRBV7-9 and TRBJ2-1; TRBD1 or TRBD2 may be the D gene (6 bases each). With 2 bases removed from V and 7 bases from J, the gap between germline ends came to 18 bases. The germline CDR1 and CDR2 sequences are SEHNR and FQNEAQ (reference sequence). This CDR3 is 16 amino acids long. This CDR3 is CASSLRSGGAGNEQFF. The CDR3, as DNA: TGTGCCAGCAGCTTAAGGTCTGGGGGCGCGGGGAATGAGCAGTTCTTC.

This clonotype was observed a few times. The gene calls are TRBV7-2 and TRBJ2-6, with no clear D. V shed 5 bases and J shed 4 bases, with 12 bases lying between them. The CDR3 totals 15 residues. Germline values: CDR1 SGHTA, CDR2 FQGNSA. CDR3 nucleotides: TGTGCCAGCAGCGCAGACATTTCAGGGGCCAACGTCCTGACTTTC. Amino acids: CASSADISGANVLTF.

In its sample, this clonotype was seen a few times. The V gene is TRBV15, the J gene TRBJ2-4, with TRBD2 as a possible D gene (5 bases). The germline CDR1 and CDR2 sequences are LNHNV and YYDKDF (reference sequence). The CDR3 length is 13 residues. The V end was cut by 5 bases, the J end by 7 bases, with 12 bases between. CDR3 region: CATSPETGNIQYF. The DNA of the CDR3 is TGTGCCACCAGCCCCGAGACGGGGAACATTCAGTACTTC. Supplemented by reference TRBV15 and TRBJ2-4, the full variable domain reads DAMVIQNPRYQVTQFGKPVTLSCSQTLNHNVMYWYQQKSSQAPKLLFHYYDKDFNNEADTPDNFQSRRPNTSFCFLDIRSPGLGDTAMYLCATSPETGNIQYFGAGTRLSVL.

This clonotype was counted between two and nine times. The chain has TRBV7-2 and TRBJ1-5, with unresolved D. The CDR3 is made up of 16 amino acids. Trimming left V 1 base short and J 1 base short, with 11 bases between. The germline CDR1 and CDR2 sequences are SGHTA and FQGNSA. The CDR3 DNA follows: TGTGCCAGCAGCTTAGTTGGCAGTCCGAGCAATCAGCCCCAGCATTTT. Translating gives CASSLVGSPSNQPQHF.

The chain is built from TRBV28 and TRBJ2-7, with D possibly matching TRBD2 (5 bases). This CDR3 spans 15 amino acids. V gave up 5 bases and J gave up 0 bases, with 14 bases separating them. Germline values: CDR1 MDHEN, CDR2 SYDVKM. The CDR3 DNA sequence: TGTGCCAGCAGTCGCAGCGGTTCCAGCTCCTACGAGCAGTACTTC. Protein sequence: CASSRSGSSSYEQYF. Full variable domain (missing parts from reference TRBV28 and TRBJ2-7): DVKVTQSSRYLVKRTGEKVFLECVQDMDHENMFWYRQDPGLGLRLIYFSYDVKMKEKGDIPEGYSVSREKKERFSLILESASTNQTSMYLCASSRSGSSSYEQYFGPGTRLTVT.

This clonotype has just one count. The genes are TRBV27 and TRBJ2-7, with D perhaps matching TRBD2 (5 bases). Germline lookup yields CDR1 MNHEY and CDR2 SMNVEV (reference sequence). V lost 4 bases, J lost 0 bases, and 10 bases lay in between. This CDR3 region has 14 residues. The CDR3 bases are TGTGCCAGCAGTTCGGGGATATTCTCCTACGAGCAGTACTTC. As protein: CASSSGIFSYEQYF.

This clonotype has ten or more counts. The chain carries TRBV15 and TRBJ1-1; D uncertain. CDR3 length: 14 amino acids. V lost 0 bases and J lost 2, with 7 bases in between. Germline V CDR1 and CDR2: LNHNV, YYDKDF (reference sequence). The CDR3 region has the DNA TGTGCCACCAGCAGAGATATGGTTAACACTGAAGCTTTCTTT. It encodes CATSRDMVNTEAFF.

The chain joins TRBV6-2 or TRBV6-3 to TRBJ2-7; 9 bases align to TRBD2. The CDR3 covers 16 residues. The ends lost 2 bases at V and 0 bases at J; junction bases unmatched: 5. Germline V gene lookup returns CDR1 MNHEY and CDR2 SVGEGT. The CDR3 bases are TGTGCCAGCAGTTACGCCGTAGCGGGAGCCTCCTACGAGCAGTACTTC. Translation gives CASSYAVAGASYEQYF.

This clonotype was observed a handful of times. V and J are TRBV7-8 and TRBJ2-3; perhaps TRBD1 as D (6 bases). The CDR3 is 15 amino acids. The germline V gene encodes CDR1 SGHVS and CDR2 FQNEAQ. The germline V and J ends were trimmed by 5 bases and 2 bases, with 14 bases remaining between them. This CDR3 reads CASSPSRGYTDTQYF. CDR3 bases: TGTGCCAGCAGCCCCTCTAGGGGGTACACAGATACGCAGTATTTT.

The CDR3 coding sequence is TGTGCCAGCAGAGTAGCGGGAGGCGGGGACGAGCAGTACTTC. Protein: CASRVAGGGDEQYF. The chain combines TRBV2 with TRBJ2-7; 10 bases map to TRBD2. The CDR3 is 14 residues long. The germline gives CDR1 SNHLY, CDR2 FYNNEI. The V and J ends lost 6 bases and 5 bases, in that order; junction bases with no gene match: 7.

The chain links TRBV20-1 to TRBJ1-5; D might be TRBD1 (5 bases). V was shortened by 0 bases and J by 9 bases, with 18 bases between the two germline ends. The germline CDR1 and CDR2 sequences are DFQATT and SNEGSKA (reference sequence). CDR3 length equals 15 residues. The CDR3 here is CSARDPGGKLGPQHF. The CDR3 bases are TGCAGTGCTAGAGATCCTGGGGGGAAATTAGGGCCCCAGCATTTT.

This chain uses TRBV2 with TRBJ2-1; 11 bases agree with TRBD2. The V gene's germline CDR1 is SNHLY and CDR2 FYNNEI. Trimming took 6 bases from V and 0 from J; bases not matched to a gene: 7. The CDR3 consists of 17 residues. The CDR3 DNA reads as TGTGCCAGCAGGGGAATTACTAGCGGGAGCTCCTACAATGAGCAGTTCTTC. Translation: CASRGITSGSSYNEQFF.

The chain uses TRBV29-1 and TRBJ2-3; D ambiguous. Germline-derived CDR1 and CDR2 are SQVTM and ANQGSEA. This CDR3 is 13 amino acids long. Trimming stripped 5 bases from V and 0 bases from J, with 9 bases between. Here the CDR3 reads CSVTRTSTDTQYF. CDR3 sequence (DNA): TGCAGCGTTACGAGAACTAGCACAGATACGCAGTATTTT.

V usage is TRBV6-6 and J usage is TRBJ2-7, with 7 bases identical to TRBD1. Trimming cost V 0 bases and J 2 bases; bases outside gene matches: 7. CDR1 is MNHNY and CDR2 is SVGAGI in the germline V gene (reference sequence). The CDR3 runs to 16 residues. This CDR3 reads CASSYSRDRQAYEQYF. The CDR3 DNA reads as TGTGCCAGCAGTTACTCGAGGGACAGACAAGCCTACGAGCAGTACTTC.

The V call is TRBV2, the J call TRBJ2-2; D is ambiguous. Looked up from germline, CDR1 is SNHLY and CDR2 is FYNNEI. The CDR3 extends over 16 amino acids. The ends were cut back, 2 bases at V and 6 bases at J, with 16 bases in the middle. CDR3 amino acids: CASSETGVMLAGELFF. CDR3 nucleotide sequence: TGTGCCAGCAGTGAAACTGGCGTCATGTTAGCCGGGGAGCTGTTTTTT.